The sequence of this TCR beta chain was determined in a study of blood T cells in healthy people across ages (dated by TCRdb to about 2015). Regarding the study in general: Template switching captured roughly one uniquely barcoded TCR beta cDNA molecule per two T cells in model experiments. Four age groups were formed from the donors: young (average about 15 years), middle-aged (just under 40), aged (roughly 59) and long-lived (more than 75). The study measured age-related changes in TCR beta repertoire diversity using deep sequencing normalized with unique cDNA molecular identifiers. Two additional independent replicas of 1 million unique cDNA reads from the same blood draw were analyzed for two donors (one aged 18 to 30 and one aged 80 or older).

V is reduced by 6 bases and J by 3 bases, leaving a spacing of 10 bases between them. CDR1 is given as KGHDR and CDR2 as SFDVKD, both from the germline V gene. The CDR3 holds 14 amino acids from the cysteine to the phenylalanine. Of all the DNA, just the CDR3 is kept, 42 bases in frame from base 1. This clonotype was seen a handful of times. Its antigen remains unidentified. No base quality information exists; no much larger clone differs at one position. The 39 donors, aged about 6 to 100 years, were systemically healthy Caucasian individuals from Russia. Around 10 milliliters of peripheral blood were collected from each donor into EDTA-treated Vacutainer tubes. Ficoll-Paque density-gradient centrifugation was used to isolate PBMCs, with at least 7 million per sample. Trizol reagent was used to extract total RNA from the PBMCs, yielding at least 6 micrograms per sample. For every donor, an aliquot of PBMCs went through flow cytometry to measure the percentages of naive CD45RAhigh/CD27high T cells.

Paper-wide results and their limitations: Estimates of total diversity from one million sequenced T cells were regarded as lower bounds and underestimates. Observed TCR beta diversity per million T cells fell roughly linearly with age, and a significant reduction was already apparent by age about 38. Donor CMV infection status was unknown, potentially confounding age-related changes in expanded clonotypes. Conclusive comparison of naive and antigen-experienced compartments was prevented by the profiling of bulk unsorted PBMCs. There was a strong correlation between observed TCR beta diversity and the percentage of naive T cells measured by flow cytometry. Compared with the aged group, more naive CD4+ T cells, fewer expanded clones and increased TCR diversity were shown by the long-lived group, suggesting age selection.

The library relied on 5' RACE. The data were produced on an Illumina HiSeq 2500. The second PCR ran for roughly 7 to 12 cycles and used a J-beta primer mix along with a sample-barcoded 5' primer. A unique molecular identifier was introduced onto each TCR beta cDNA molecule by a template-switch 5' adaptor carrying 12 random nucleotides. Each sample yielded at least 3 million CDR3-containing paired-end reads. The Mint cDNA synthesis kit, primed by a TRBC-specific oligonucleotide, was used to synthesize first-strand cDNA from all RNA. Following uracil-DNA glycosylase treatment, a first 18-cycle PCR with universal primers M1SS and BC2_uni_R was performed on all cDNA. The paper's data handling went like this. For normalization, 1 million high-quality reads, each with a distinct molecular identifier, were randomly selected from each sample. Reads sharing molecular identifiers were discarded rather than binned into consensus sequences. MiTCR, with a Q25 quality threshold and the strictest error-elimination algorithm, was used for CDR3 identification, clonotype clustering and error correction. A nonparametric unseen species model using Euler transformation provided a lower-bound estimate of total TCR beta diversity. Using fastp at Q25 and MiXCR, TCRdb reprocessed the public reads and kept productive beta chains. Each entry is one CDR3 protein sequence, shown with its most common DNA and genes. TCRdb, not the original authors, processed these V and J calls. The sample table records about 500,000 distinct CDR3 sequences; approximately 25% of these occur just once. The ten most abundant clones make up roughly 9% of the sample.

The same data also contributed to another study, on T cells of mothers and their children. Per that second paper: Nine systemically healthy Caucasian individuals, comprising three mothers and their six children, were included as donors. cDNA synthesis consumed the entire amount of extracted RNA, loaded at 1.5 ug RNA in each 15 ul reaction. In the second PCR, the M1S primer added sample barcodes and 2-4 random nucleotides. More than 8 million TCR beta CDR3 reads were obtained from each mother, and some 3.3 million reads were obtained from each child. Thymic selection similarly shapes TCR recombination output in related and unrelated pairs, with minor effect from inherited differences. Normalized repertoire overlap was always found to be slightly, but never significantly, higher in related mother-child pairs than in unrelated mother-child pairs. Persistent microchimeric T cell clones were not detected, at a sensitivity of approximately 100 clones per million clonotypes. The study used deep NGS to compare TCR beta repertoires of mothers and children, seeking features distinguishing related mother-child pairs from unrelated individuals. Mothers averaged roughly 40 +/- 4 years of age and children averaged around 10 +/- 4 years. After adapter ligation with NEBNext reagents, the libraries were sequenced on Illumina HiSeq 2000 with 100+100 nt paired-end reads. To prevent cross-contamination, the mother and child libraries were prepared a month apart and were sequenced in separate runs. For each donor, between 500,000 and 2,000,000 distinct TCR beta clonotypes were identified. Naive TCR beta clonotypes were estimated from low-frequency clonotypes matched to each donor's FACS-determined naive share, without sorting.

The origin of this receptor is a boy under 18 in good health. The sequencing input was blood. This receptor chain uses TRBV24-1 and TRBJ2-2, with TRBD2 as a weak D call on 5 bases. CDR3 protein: CATSISGYTGELFF. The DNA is TGTGCCACCAGTATTTCGGGATACACCGGGGAGCTGTTTTTT.